What follows are 5 T cell receptor beta chains derived from one specimen sequenced in a study of CD4 T cells in relation to SARS-CoV-2 and coronaviruses (dated by TCRdb to the early 2020s). For these TCRs, the target antigens are not known. CD4+ T cells from unexposed donors were collected before the COVID-19 pandemic (2011-2018). After less than eleven days of culture, CD4+ T cells were isolated with the EasySep CD4+ T cell isolation kit. The library came from the immunoSEQ multiplex PCR assay. Drawn from immuneACCESS, this table holds only the in-frame rearrangements with V and J called that TCRdb kept. Clones are partly lost; checked studies trace under half to an unresolved V gene and leave the rest unexplained. The sample has around 23,000 clones on record, about 70% of them singletons. The top ten constitute approximately 14% of the sample. Sequencing was carried out using CD4+ T cells from PBMCs, cultured in vitro. These receptor sequences come from a human donor in good health.

CDR3: CASSQVPQGYEKLFF. CDR3 coding DNA: TGCGCCAGCAGCCAAGTCCCGCAGGGTTATGAAAAACTGTTTTTT. The rearrangement links TRBV4-1 to TRBJ1-4; TRBD1 is a possible D gene (5 bases). The CDR3 covers 15 residues. Trimming took off 1 base at V and 6 bases at J, with 12 bases between the two ends. The germline V gene has CDR1 MGHRA and CDR2 YSYEKL.

V and J are TRBV7-8 and TRBJ2-5; TRBD1 or TRBD2 may be the D gene (6 bases each). Germline values: CDR1 SGHVS, CDR2 FQNEAQ. The CDR3 is 14 amino acids. The V end lost 1 base, the J end lost 5 bases, and 11 bases lay between the germline ends. CDR3: CASSLGTGGETQYF. CDR3 coding DNA: TGTGCCAGCAGCTTAGGTACCGGGGGCGAGACCCAGTACTTC.

V is TRBV6-4 and J is TRBJ1-2; D unclear. The V gene lost 4 bases and the J gene lost 8 bases, with 20 bases spanning the gap. The germline V gene has CDR1 MRHNA and CDR2 SNTAGT. CDR3 length: 15 amino acids. The CDR3 sequence: CASSAAGSGLGGYTF. The DNA for the CDR3 is TGTGCCAGCAGTGCCGCGGGGTCCGGGCTCGGGGGCTACACCTTC.

The V call is TRBV29-1, the J call TRBJ2-3; D might be TRBD1 (5 bases). V was cut by 7 bases and J by 7 bases, with 15 bases left in between. The CDR3 sequence is 12 residues long. CDR1 is SQVTM, CDR2 ANQGSEA, per germline. CDR3 sequence (DNA): TGCAGCGCGCAGAAGGGGCAACATACGCAGTATTTT. It codes for CSAQKGQHTQYF.

The rearrangement links TRBV5-4 to TRBJ1-1; 9 bases line up with TRBD1. With V trimmed by 2 bases and J by 5 bases, 7 bases remained unmatched. The CDR3 runs to 15 residues. The germline CDR1 and CDR2 sequences are SGHNT and YYREEE (reference sequence). The DNA for the CDR3 is TGTGCCAGCAGCTTAGGACAGGGGATTGTAACTGAAGCTTTCTTT. Translated: CASSLGQGIVTEAFF.